This T cell receptor beta chain was identified in a study of molecular identifiers for immune sequencing clone quantification. A word on this clonotype: Its antigen is undetermined.

Germline V gene lookup returns CDR1 DFQATT and CDR2 SNEGSKA (reference sequence). The CDR3 runs to 13 residues. V shed 3 bases and J 2 bases; nucleotides not matched to a gene: 3. Points from the study as a whole: The sizes of highly expanded clones could be underestimated when identical TCR molecules share a barcode.

The bulk TCR libraries were made with methods described before and with listed TCR primers. TCRdb independently ran MiXCR on the PCR reads; one entry per CDR3 protein. The sample has around 480,000 distinct CDR3 sequences; roughly 25% are singletons. The chain joins TRBV20-1 to TRBJ1-1; TRBD1 agrees at 7 bases. The sample comprised naive CD8+ T cells from blood, with Jurkat cell RNA spiked in. Subset here: FACS-sorted CD8+CD4-CCR7+CD45RA+ naive T cells. The sequence was collected from a human donor in good health. Some libraries in this study had Jurkat cell RNA spiked in. The DNA for the CDR3 is TGCAGTGCTAGGGGACAGTTCAACACTGAAGCTTTCTTT. Protein product: CSARGQFNTEAFF.